Following are 14 T cell receptor beta chains from one sample sequenced in a study of shared clonotypes between healthy human individuals. Here immunoSEQ multiplex PCR was the method, and the copy in TCRdb shows in-frame clones only, minus some. The table includes 950,000 to 1,100,000 clones, around 78% detected once. Sample: memory CD4+ T cells from PBMCs. Subset described: CD45RA-negative fraction. The receptors come from a man aged 18 to 29 in good health. Some clones in this sample may be carry-over from other donors' samples.

The rearrangement links TRBV30 to TRBJ2-1; D is perhaps TRBD2 (5 bases). V dropped 2 bases and J dropped 3 bases, with 8 bases sitting between them. Germline CDR1 is GTSNPN and CDR2 is SVGIG (reference sequence). This CDR3 is 13 amino acids long. CDR3 DNA sequence: TGTGCCTGGAGTTCCGGGGTCTACAATGAGCAGTTCTTC. Protein sequence: CAWSSGVYNEQFF.

The chain couples TRBV18 to TRBJ1-4, with D possibly TRBD1 on 5 matching bases. Deletions cut 4 bases from V and 4 bases from J, with 7 bases between. There are 13 residues in the CDR3. CDR1 is KGHSH, CDR2 LQKENI, per germline. In nucleotides, the CDR3 is TGTGCCAGCTCACAGGGGATTAATGAAAAACTGTTTTTT. This translates into CASSQGINEKLFF.

This clone was found a few times. The genes are TRBV7-9 and TRBJ1-1; 9 nucleotides agree with TRBD1. The germline V gene has CDR1 SEHNR and CDR2 FQNEAQ (reference sequence). The length of the CDR3 is 13 residues. Germline trimming cut 5 bases from V and 10 bases from J; bases unmatched to any gene: 8. The CDR3 sequence: CASSVPGQGLAFF. In DNA form, the CDR3 reads TGTGCCAGCAGCGTGCCGGGACAGGGTCTAGCTTTCTTT.

This rearrangement joins TRBV6-4 to TRBJ2-3; D is unclear. The germline CDR1 and CDR2 sequences are MRHNA and SNTAGT. This CDR3 contains 10 residues. The V end was cut by 6 bases, the J end by 11 bases, with 9 bases between. For the CDR3, the DNA is TGTGCCAGCAGGGGCCTTGGGCAGTATTTT. Protein sequence: CASRGLGQYF.

In regard to this clone: At one end, the junction sequence differs from germline, possibly due to a read error. The V and J genes are TRBV7-3 and TRBJ2-1, with D possibly being TRBD2 (7 bases). The germline V gene has CDR1 SGHTA and CDR2 FQGTGA. The CDR3 sequence is 15 residues long. CDR3 sequence (DNA): TGTGCCAGCAGCCCAAGGGGGGGCGGCTACCATGAGCAGTTCTTC. Protein sequence: CASSPRGGGYHEQFF.

The chain joins TRBV19 to TRBJ2-7; 8 bases line up with TRBD1. Per the germline V gene, CDR1 is LNHDA and CDR2 is SQIVND (reference sequence). The CDR3 has 13 residues. V was clipped by 5 bases and J by 5 bases; unmatched bases: 5. CDR3 sequence (DNA): TGTGCCAGTAGTCCTGACAGGGGCCACGAGCAGTACTTC. This encodes CASSPDRGHEQYF.

The rearrangement joins TRBV6-1 to TRBJ2-1; 9 nucleotides match TRBD2. Per germline, CDR1 MNHNS and CDR2 SASEGT. Germline trimming cut 8 bases from V and 0 bases from J; bases unmatched to any gene: 2. The CDR3 totals 14 residues. CDR3 residues: CASLSGSSYNEQFF. CDR3 in DNA: TGTGCCAGCCTTAGCGGGAGCTCCTACAATGAGCAGTTCTTC.

This clone has just a few counts. The V and J genes are TRBV6-5 and TRBJ1-1; TRBD1 aligns across 9 bases. With 6 bases clipped from V and 2 bases from J, the junction kept 7 bases outside the gene matches. The germline V gene has CDR1 MNHEY and CDR2 SVGAGI. The CDR3 consists of 15 residues. CDR3 nucleotide sequence: TGTGCCAGCAGAAAACAGGGGGCTTCTAACACTGAAGCTTTCTTT. The encoded protein is CASRKQGASNTEAFF.

The chain uses TRBV5-1 and TRBJ1-3, with TRBD1 identical over 9 bases. Trimming cost V 3 bases and J 6 bases; bases outside gene matches: 7. The CDR3 length is 15 residues. Germline values: CDR1 SGHRS, CDR2 YFSETQ. The CDR3 DNA reads as TGCGCCAGCAGCTCGGGGGACAGGGAATTAAACACCATATATTTT. This encodes CASSSGDRELNTIYF.

This clone was observed once. CDR3 loop: CASSLGPPGGQETQYF. The CDR3 DNA reads TGTGCCAGCAGCTTAGGCCCCCCAGGGGGCCAAGAGACCCAGTACTTC. This chain uses TRBV11-1 with TRBJ2-5; 7 nucleotides match TRBD1. V lost 1 base to trimming and J lost 1 base; unmatched junction nucleotides: 6. Germline V CDR1 and CDR2: SGHAT, FQDESV (reference sequence). The CDR3 consists of 16 residues.

This sequence joins TRBV9 and TRBJ2-7, with a weak D call TRBD1 (6 bases). The CDR3 sequence is 16 residues long. Trimming removed 0 bases at V and 5 bases at J, with 18 bases between. Germline assignment: CDR1 SGDLS and CDR2 YYNGEE. The CDR3 sequence is CASSVVGFGGVDEQYF. Written as DNA, the CDR3 is TGTGCCAGCAGCGTAGTTGGATTTGGGGGCGTCGACGAGCAGTACTTC. Drawing the rest from reference TRBV9 and TRBJ2-7, the complete variable domain is DSGVTQTPKHLITATGQRVTLRCSPRSGDLSVYWYQQSLDQGLQFLIQYYNGEERAKGNILERFSAQQFPDLHSELNLSSLELGDSALYFCASSVVGFGGVDEQYFGPGTRLTVT.

The chain joins TRBV30 to TRBJ2-3, with 7 bases aligning to TRBD2. The V gene's germline CDR1 is GTSNPN and CDR2 SVGIG (reference sequence). The CDR3 is 14 amino acids. Unmatched junction bases numbered 7, after V lost 3 bases and J lost 4 bases. CDR3 sequence reads: CAWRIRGRPDTQYF. CDR3 bases: TGTGCCTGGAGAATTCGCGGGAGACCAGATACGCAGTATTTT.

On this clone: The same CDR3 can be traced to other DNA sequences in this sample. The J gene is TRBJ1-2, the V gene TRBV9; D gene unclear. V lost 0 bases, J lost 5 bases, and 8 bases lay in between. The CDR3 loop spans 13 amino acids. The germline V gene has CDR1 SGDLS and CDR2 YYNGEE. CDR3 DNA sequence: TGTGCCAGCAGCGTAGGGCAGATTTATGGCTACACCTTC. Residues: CASSVGQIYGYTF.

The chain is built from TRBV2 and TRBJ2-5, with TRBD2 identical over 7 bases. Germline V CDR1 and CDR2: SNHLY, FYNNEI. This CDR3 comprises 13 residues. Trimming removed 6 bases from V and 4 bases from J; junction bases left unmatched: 5. The CDR3 bases are TGTGCCAGCAGGAAGGAGCGGGGAGAGACCCAGTACTTC. It codes for CASRKERGETQYF.